Below, 5 T cell receptor beta chains from the same sample are listed, as sequenced in a study of Graves' ophthalmopathy and Graves' hyperthyroidism. Transcripts of RNA were the source for amplifying TCR beta CDR3 regions. Following a first-round RT-PCR that used HTBI primers, a second-round multiplex PCR was carried out. TCRdb processed the multiplex PCR reads anew with MiXCR; each CDR3 protein has one entry. The sample shows over a million distinct CDR3 sequences, 36% of them seen only once. Material: peripheral blood or thyroid tissue (not recorded which). These receptors all come from an adult man with Graves' hyperthyroidism.

Written as DNA, the CDR3 is TGTGCCAGTTGGACAGCCCAATACACTGAAGCTTTCTTT. Protein: CASWTAQYTEAFF. The rearrangement links TRBV6-2 or TRBV6-3 to TRBJ1-1; a weak D match, TRBD1 (6 bases). V lost 9 bases and J 3 bases, leaving 14 bases between the germline ends. Looked up from germline, CDR1 is MNHEY and CDR2 is SVGEGT. This CDR3 region has 13 residues.

The chain uses TRBV2 and TRBJ2-5, with D perhaps given as TRBD1 or TRBD2 (5 bases each). The CDR3 loop spans 13 amino acids. V was shortened by 6 bases and J by 9 bases, with 17 bases between the two germline ends. CDR1 is SNHLY and CDR2 is FYNNEI in the germline V gene. The CDR3: CASRGRSNQPQYF. The DNA for the CDR3 is TGTGCCAGCAGGGGACGTAGCAATCAGCCCCAGTACTTC.

This clonotype was counted at least ten times. The junction and the germline gene differ at one end; a read error may be behind it. CDR3: CASSLLTHPPTARSPLHF. The CDR3 nucleotides are TGTGCCAGCAGCTTATTAACTCATCCACCCACTGCTCGGTCACCCCTCCACTTT. The rearrangement uses TRBV5-1 and TRBJ1-6; D not resolved. The CDR3 length is 18 residues. Germline V CDR1 and CDR2: SGHRS, YFSETQ.

In the case of this clonotype: A much larger clonotype is one base distant, so this may be a read error. This chain connects TRBV20-1 to TRBJ2-7; D is unclear. The V end lost 8 bases, the J end lost 0 bases, and 14 bases lay between the germline ends. The CDR3 runs 13 residues. Germline-derived CDR1 and CDR2 are DFQATT and SNEGSKA (reference sequence). The DNA for the CDR3 is TGCAGTCGTCTGGTAGGGTCCTCCTACGAGCAGTACTTC. This translates into CSRLVGSSYEQYF.

This clonotype has a single count. V is TRBV7-2 and J is TRBJ2-2; D is tentatively TRBD1 or TRBD2 (7 bases each). CDR1 and CDR2 (germline): SGHTA, FQGNSA. Deletions cut 5 bases from V and 0 bases from J, with 16 bases between. The CDR3 consists of 17 residues. CDR3 sequence reads: CASSVRGGYTNTGELFF. For the CDR3, the DNA is TGTGCCAGCAGCGTCAGGGGGGGGTACACGAACACCGGGGAGCTGTTTTTT.